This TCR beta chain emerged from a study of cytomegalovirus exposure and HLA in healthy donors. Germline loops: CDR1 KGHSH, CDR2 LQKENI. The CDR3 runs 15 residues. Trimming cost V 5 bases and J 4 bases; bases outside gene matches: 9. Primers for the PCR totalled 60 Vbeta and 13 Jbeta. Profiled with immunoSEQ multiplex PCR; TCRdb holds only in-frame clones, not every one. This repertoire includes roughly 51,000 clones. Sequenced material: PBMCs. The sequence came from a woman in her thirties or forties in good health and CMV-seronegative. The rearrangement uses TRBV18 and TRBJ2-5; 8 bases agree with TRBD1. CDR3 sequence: CASSEQGVRGETQYF. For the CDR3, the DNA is TGTGCCAGCTCAGAACAGGGGGTGAGAGGAGAGACCCAGTACTTC.